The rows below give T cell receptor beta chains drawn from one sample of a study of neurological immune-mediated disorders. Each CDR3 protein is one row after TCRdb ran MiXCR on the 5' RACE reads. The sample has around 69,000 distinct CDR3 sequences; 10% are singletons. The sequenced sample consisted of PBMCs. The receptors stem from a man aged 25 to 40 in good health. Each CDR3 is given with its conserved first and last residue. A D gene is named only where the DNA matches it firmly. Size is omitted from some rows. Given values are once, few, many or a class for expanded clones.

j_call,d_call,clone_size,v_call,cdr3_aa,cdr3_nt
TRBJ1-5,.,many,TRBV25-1,CASGRGNQPQHF,TGTGCCAGCGGCCGGGGCAATCAGCCCCAGCATTTT
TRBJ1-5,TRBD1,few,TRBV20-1,CSARDSRRDRDGFSNQPQHF,TGCAGTGCTAGAGACTCTAGGAGGGACAGGGACGGATTTAGCAATCAGCCCCAGCATTTT
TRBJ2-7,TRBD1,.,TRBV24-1,CAISAGRGQGALEQYF,TGTGCCATCAGTGCTGGACGGGGACAGGGGGCTCTTGAGCAGTACTTC
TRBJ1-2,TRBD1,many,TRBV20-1,CSANTLGTGVNYGYTF,TGCAGTGCTAATACCCTCGGGACAGGGGTAAACTATGGCTACACCTTC
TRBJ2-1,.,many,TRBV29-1,CSGLGLGGVEQFF,TGCAGCGGCCTTGGACTAGGGGGTGTTGAGCAGTTCTTC
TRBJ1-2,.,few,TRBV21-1,CASSKHYGYTF,TGTGCCAGCAGCAAGCACTATGGCTACACCTTC
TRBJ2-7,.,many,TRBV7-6,CASSLDTTDHEQYF,TGTGCCAGCAGCTTAGATACTACCGACCACGAGCAGTACTTC
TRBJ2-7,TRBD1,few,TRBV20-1,CSASGNRGGYEQYF,TGCAGTGCTAGCGGGAACAGGGGCGGCTACGAGCAGTACTTC
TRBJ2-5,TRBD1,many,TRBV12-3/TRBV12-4,CASSWTGSETQYF,TGTGCCAGCAGCTGGACAGGCAGCGAGACCCAGTACTTC
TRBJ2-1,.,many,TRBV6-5,CAIVNEQFF,TGTGCCATCGTCAATGAGCAGTTCTTC
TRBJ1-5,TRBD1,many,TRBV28,CASSLVRQGLYSNQPQHF,TGTGCCAGCAGTTTAGTCCGACAGGGCCTCTATAGCAATCAGCCCCAGCATTTT
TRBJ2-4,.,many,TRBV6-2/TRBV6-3,CAATGTPKNIQYF,TGTGCCGCCACCGGGACCCCCAAAAACATTCAGTACTTC
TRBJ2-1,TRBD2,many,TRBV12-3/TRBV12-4,CAVNQLAGRYNEQFF,TGTGCCGTCAACCAACTAGCGGGAAGATACAATGAGCAGTTCTTC
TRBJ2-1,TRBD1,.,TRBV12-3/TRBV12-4,CASSLKGGWKNEQFF,TGTGCCAGCAGCCTTAAAGGGGGCTGGAAAAATGAGCAGTTCTTC
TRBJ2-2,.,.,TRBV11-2,CASSLMGDIDTGELFF,TGTGCCAGCAGCTTGATGGGGGACATAGACACCGGGGAGCTGTTTTTT
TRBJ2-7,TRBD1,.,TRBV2,CASRTGGGSYEQYF,TGTGCCAGCAGGACAGGGGGCGGCTCCTACGAGCAGTACTTC
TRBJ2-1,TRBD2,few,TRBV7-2,CASSLQLAGPNEQFF,TGTGCCAGCAGCTTACAACTAGCGGGACCCAATGAGCAGTTCTTC
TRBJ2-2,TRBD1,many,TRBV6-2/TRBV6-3,CASSKNTYSGTGSPGELFF,TGTGCCAGCAGCAAGAATACTTATTCCGGGACAGGGTCCCCCGGGGAGCTGTTTTTT
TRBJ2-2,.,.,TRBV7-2,CASSLAGRATTTGELFF,TGTGCCAGCAGCTTAGCCGGCAGGGCGACGACTACCGGGGAGCTGTTTTTT
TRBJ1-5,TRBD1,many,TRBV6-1,CASKSPGQVAQPQHF,TGTGCCAGCAAATCCCCCGGACAGGTGGCTCAGCCCCAGCATTTT
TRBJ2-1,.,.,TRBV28,CASSSLTGFSYNEQFF,TGTGCCAGCAGTTCATTAACAGGGTTCTCCTACAATGAGCAGTTCTTC
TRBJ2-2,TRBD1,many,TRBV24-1,CATSDVGQVGDTGELFF,TGTGCCACCAGTGATGTAGGACAGGTCGGGGACACCGGGGAGCTGTTTTTT
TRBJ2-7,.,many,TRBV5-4,CASSLEVVPYEQYF,TGTGCCAGCAGCTTGGAGGTCGTTCCCTACGAGCAGTACTTC
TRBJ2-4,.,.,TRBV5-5,CASSQPVPSVVSKNIQYF,TGTGCCAGCAGCCAACCCGTCCCGAGCGTAGTTTCCAAAAACATTCAGTACTTC
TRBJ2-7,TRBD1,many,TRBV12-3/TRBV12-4,CASSGTGTYEQYF,TGTGCCAGCAGTGGGACAGGTACCTACGAGCAGTACTTC
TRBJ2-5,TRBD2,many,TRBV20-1,CSAKGTSEQETQYF,TGCAGTGCAAAGGGGACTAGCGAACAAGAGACCCAGTACTTC
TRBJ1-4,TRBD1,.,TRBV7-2,CASSLEGQINEKLFF,TGTGCCAGCAGCTTAGAGGGACAGATTAATGAAAAACTGTTTTTT
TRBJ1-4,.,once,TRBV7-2,CASSSNIVYGYTFGSGTSGEKLFF,.
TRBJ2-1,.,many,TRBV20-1,CSARAFSGHDEQFF,TGCAGTGCTAGAGCGTTTAGCGGACACGATGAGCAGTTCTTC
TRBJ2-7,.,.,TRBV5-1,CASSPIIQIASSSYEQYF,TGCGCCAGCAGCCCTATAATCCAAATAGCGAGTAGCTCCTACGAGCAGTACTTC
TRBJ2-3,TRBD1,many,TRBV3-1,CASSEEGATSYSTDTQYF,TGTGCCAGCAGCGAAGAGGGGGCCACCTCCTATAGCACAGATACGCAGTATTTT
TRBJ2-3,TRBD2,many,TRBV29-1,CSVEGLASNTDTQYF,TGCAGCGTTGAAGGACTAGCGAGTAACACAGATACGCAGTATTTT
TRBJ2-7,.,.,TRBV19,CASSDRIGEQYF,TGTGCCAGTAGTGACCGTATTGGCGAGCAATACTTC
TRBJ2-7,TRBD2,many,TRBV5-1,CASSLVSGGNSYEQYF,TGCGCCAGCAGCTTGGTAAGCGGGGGGAACTCCTACGAGCAGTACTTC
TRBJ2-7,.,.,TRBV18,CASSLQASYEQYF,TGTGCCAGCTCACTCCAGGCCTCCTACGAGCAGTACTTC
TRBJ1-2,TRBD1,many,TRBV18,CASSPLTQGDGYTF,TGTGCCAGCTCACCTTTAACACAGGGGGATGGCTACACCTTC
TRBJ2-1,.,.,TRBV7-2,CASSLVGGTEQFF,TGTGCCAGCAGCTTAGTAGGAGGGACTGAGCAGTTCTTC
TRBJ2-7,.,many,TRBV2,CASSDVRGGRDEQYF,TGTGCCAGCAGTGACGTCCGGGGAGGAAGGGACGAGCAGTACTTC
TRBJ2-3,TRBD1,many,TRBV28,CASRGTDSGTDTQYF,TGTGCCAGCAGAGGGACAGACTCCGGCACAGATACGCAGTATTTT